Here is one T cell receptor (beta chain) with its context. These data originate in a study of blood T cell repertoires in COVID-19. Study details: The cDNA or gDNA used as material had been derived from T cells, B-cell-depleted T cells, or PBMCs.

Data came from immunoSEQ multiplex PCR; TCRdb stores just in-frame clones and leaves some out. The sample consists of 400,000 to 500,000 clones, 86% of them appearing once. Germline lookup yields CDR1 MDHEN and CDR2 SYDVKM. The CDR3 sequence is 16 residues long. After removal of 8 bases from V and 6 bases from J, the junction contained 14 bases not matched to a gene. The chain joins TRBV28 to TRBJ1-5; 9 bases map to TRBD1. Sequenced: peripheral blood. This receptor was taken from a woman in her 30s with active or convalescent COVID-19. CDR3 in DNA: TGTGCCAGCGAAAGAGGCGGGACAGGGAGTTTTCAGCCCCAGCATTTT. This translates into CASERGGTGSFQPQHF.